Following are 3 T cell receptor beta chains from one sample sequenced in a study of CD8+ T cells in alopecia areata. Isolated RNA was reverse transcribed into cDNA used as the sequencing template. Profiling relied on immunoSEQ multiplex PCR, and the TCRdb table lists in-frame clones only, not all of them. Of under 150,000 clones in the sample, roughly three fifths were seen once. Noted treatment: oral pan-JAK inhibitor, 5-10 mg twice daily. The material was CD4+ T cells sorted from blood, obtained at week 24, from a patient treated with tofacitinib. Receptors were obtained from a human donor with alopecia areata.

This chain connects TRBV29-1 to TRBJ2-7, with 8 bases identical to TRBD1. The CDR3 length is 15 residues. With 6 bases clipped from V and 2 bases from J, the junction kept 12 bases outside the gene matches. Looked up from germline, CDR1 is SQVTM and CDR2 is ANQGSEA. This CDR3 is CSVRKTGAVPYEQYF. The DNA of the CDR3 is TGCAGCGTGCGAAAGACAGGGGCCGTCCCCTACGAGCAGTACTTC.

The chain couples TRBV7-9 to TRBJ2-5; D might be TRBD1 or TRBD2, each matching 5 bases. Trimming took 3 bases from V and 1 from J, leaving 6 bases between them. The CDR3 extends over 13 amino acids. CDR1 is SEHNR and CDR2 is FQNEAQ in the germline V gene (reference sequence). The CDR3 bases are TGTGCCAGCAGCTTCGGGGCCCAAGAGACCCAGTACTTC. Its translation is CASSFGAQETQYF.

As regards this clone: An end of the junction differs from the germline gene, which may be a read error. V is TRBV6-1 and J is TRBJ2-5, with TRBD2 as a possible D gene (5 bases). The CDR3 covers 14 residues. Germline values: CDR1 MNHNS, CDR2 SASEGT. The CDR3 DNA reads as TGTGCCATCAGTGATCAACTAGATCAAGAGACCCAGTACTTC. Amino acids: CAISDQLDQETQYF.